These T cell receptor beta chains were read from a single sample in a study of OX40 agonist ivuxolimab in advanced cancers. The data were produced by immunoSEQ multiplex PCR, yet TCRdb's version contains in-frame clones alone and is incomplete. The data hold 60,000 to 100,000 clones, with roughly 84% observed a single time. Material: CD4+ or CD8+ T cells sorted from blood, obtained in a trial of the OX40 agonist ivuxolimab. The source is an adult with an advanced solid tumor such as melanoma, head and neck, liver or kidney cancer. The CDR3 runs from the conserved cysteine through the conserved F or W. A D gene is named only where the DNA matches it firmly.

j_call d_call v_call cdr3_aa cdr3_nt
TRBJ2-3 TRBD2 TRBV10-3 CAISPSGSTDTQYF TGTGCCATCAGTCCTAGCGGGAGTACAGATACGCAGTATTTT
TRBJ1-6 TRBD1 TRBV11-2 CAVGLGTVDSSPLHF TGTGCCGTAGGACTCGGGACAGTAGACTCTTCACCCCTCCACTTT
TRBJ2-7 NA TRBV28 CASTKRDGAYEQYF TGTGCCAGCACCAAACGGGACGGAGCTTACGAGCAGTACTTC
TRBJ2-2 NA TRBV9 CASSVTGPVTGELFF TGTGCCAGCAGCGTCACAGGCCCTGTCACCGGGGAGCTGTTTTTT
TRBJ2-7 NA TRBV27 CAIGRVEQYF TGTGCCATCGGCCGGGTCGAGCAGTACTTC
TRBJ2-1 TRBD2 TRBV9 CASSVETTSESSYNEQFF TGTGCCAGCAGCGTCGAGACGACTAGCGAGAGCTCCTACAATGAGCAGTTCTTC
TRBJ1-5 NA TRBV5-1 CASSLVLFLNSNQPQHF TGCGCCAGCAGCTTGGTCCTTTTCTTGAATAGCAATCAGCCCCAGCATTTT
TRBJ1-5 NA TRBV2 CASSEEQGGYQPQHF TGTGCCAGCAGTGAAGAACAGGGTGGCTATCAGCCCCAGCATTTT
TRBJ2-3 NA TRBV5-1 CASSLSRSTDTQYF TGCGCCAGCAGCTTGAGCAGAAGCACAGATACGCAGTATTTT
TRBJ2-1 TRBD2 TRBV6-1 CASSEGLAGSYNEQFF TGTGCCAGCAGTGAGGGACTAGCGGGCTCCTACAATGAGCAGTTCTTC
TRBJ2-3 TRBD1 TRBV7-2 CASTDRGHSTDTQYF TGTGCCAGCACGGACAGGGGGCACAGCACAGATACGCAGTATTTT
TRBJ2-7 NA TRBV20-1 CSASQRDEQYF TGCAGTGCTAGTCAGAGGGACGAGCAGTACTTC
TRBJ2-1 NA TRBV19 CASSIWAGGGGNNEQFF TGTGCCAGTAGTATTTGGGCCGGAGGGGGGGGGAACAATGAGCAGTTCTTC